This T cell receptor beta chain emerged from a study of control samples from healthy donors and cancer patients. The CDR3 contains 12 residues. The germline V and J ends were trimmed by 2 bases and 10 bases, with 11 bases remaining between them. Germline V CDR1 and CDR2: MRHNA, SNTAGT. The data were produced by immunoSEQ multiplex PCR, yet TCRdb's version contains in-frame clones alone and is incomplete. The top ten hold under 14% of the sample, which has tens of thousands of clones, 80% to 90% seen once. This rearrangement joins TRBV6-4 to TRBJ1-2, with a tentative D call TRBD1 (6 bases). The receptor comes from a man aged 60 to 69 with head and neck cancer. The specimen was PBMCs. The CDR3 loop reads CASSDGAGDYTF. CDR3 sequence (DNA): TGTGCCAGCAGTGACGGAGCAGGGGACTACACCTTC.